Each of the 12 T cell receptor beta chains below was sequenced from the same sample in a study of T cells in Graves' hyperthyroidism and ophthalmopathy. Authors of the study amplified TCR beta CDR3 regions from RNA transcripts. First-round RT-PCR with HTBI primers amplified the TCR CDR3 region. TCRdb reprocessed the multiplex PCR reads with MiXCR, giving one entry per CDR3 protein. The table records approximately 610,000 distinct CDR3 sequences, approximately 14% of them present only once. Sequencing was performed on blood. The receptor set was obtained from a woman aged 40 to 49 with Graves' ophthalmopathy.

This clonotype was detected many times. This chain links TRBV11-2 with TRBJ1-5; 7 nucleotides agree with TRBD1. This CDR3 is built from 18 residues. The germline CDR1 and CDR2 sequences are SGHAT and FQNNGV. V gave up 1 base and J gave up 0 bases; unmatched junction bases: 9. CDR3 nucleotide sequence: TGTGCCAGCAGCTTAGGGGGGACAGAGTACTATAGCAATCAGCCCCAGCATTTT. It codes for CASSLGGTEYYSNQPQHF.

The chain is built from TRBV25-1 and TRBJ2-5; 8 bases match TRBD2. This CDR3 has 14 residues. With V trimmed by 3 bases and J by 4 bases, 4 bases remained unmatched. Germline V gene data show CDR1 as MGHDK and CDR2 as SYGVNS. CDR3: CASSDPGGGETQYF. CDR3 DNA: TGTGCCAGCAGTGACCCCGGGGGGGGAGAGACCCAGTACTTC.

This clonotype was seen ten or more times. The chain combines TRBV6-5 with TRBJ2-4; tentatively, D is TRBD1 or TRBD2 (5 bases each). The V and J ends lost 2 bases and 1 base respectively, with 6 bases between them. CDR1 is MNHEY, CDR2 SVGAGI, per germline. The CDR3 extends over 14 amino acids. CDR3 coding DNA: TGTGCCAGCAGTTACGGGACCGCCAAAAACATTCAGTACTTC. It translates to CASSYGTAKNIQYF.

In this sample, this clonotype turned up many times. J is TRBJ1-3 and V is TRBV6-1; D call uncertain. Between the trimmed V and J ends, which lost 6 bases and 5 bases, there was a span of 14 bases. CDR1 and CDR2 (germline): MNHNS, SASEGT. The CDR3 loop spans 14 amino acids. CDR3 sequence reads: CASSHDGSRNTIYF. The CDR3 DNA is TGTGCCAGCAGCCATGACGGGTCCCGAAACACCATATATTTT.

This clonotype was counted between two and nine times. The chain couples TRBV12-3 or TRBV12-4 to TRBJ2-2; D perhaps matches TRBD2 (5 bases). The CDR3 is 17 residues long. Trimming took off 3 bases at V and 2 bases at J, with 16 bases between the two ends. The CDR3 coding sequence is TGTGCCAGCAGTTTTAAGGGAGATCATAGAAACACCGGGGAGCTGTTTTTT. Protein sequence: CASSFKGDHRNTGELFF.

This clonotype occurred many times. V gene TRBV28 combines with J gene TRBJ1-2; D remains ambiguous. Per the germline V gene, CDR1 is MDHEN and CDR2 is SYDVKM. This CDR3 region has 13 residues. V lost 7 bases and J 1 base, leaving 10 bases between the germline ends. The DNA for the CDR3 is TGTGCCAGCACCAGTCAGAGTAACTATGGCTACACCTTC. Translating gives CASTSQSNYGYTF.

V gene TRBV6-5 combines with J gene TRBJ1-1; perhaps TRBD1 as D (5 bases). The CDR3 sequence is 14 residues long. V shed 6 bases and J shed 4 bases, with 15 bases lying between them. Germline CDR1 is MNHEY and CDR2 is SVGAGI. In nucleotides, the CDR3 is TGTGCCAGCAGCTATAGGGGTGTGGGCACTGAAGCTTTCTTT. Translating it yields CASSYRGVGTEAFF.

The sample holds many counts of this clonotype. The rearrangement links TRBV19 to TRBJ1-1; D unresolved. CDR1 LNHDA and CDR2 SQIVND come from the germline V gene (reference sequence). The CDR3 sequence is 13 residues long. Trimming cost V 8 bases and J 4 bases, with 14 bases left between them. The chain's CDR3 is CASSEGASTEAFF. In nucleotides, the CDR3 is TGTGCCAGTTCAGAGGGCGCGAGCACTGAAGCTTTCTTT. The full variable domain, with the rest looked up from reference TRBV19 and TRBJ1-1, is DGGITQSPKYLFRKEGQNVTLSCEQNLNHDAMYWYRQDPGQGLRLIYYSQIVNDFQKGDIAEGYSVSREKKESFPLTVTSAQKNPTAFYLCASSEGASTEAFFGQGTRLTVV.

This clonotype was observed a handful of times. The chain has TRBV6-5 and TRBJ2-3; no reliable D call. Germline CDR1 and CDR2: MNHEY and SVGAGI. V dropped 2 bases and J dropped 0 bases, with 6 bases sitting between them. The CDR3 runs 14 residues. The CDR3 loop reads CASSYQTSTDTQYF. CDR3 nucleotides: TGTGCCAGCAGTTACCAGACTAGCACAGATACGCAGTATTTT.

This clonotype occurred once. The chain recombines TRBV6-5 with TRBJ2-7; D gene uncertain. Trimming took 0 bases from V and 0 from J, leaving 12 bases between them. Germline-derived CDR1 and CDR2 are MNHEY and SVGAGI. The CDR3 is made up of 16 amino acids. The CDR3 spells CASSYSGSKFSYEQYF. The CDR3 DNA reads TGTGCCAGCAGTTACTCGGGATCTAAGTTCTCCTACGAGCAGTACTTC.

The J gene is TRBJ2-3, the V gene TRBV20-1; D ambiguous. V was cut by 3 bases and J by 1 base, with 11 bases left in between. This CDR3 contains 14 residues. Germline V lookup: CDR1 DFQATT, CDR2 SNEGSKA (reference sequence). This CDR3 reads CSASISLGTDTQYF. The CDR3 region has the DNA TGCAGTGCTAGTATATCCTTGGGCACAGATACGCAGTATTTT.

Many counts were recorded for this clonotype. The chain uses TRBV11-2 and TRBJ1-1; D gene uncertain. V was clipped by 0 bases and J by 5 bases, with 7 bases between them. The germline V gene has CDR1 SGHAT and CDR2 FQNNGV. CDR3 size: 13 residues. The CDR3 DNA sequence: TGTGCCAGCAGCTTAGAGAGCGATACTGAAGCTTTCTTT. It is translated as CASSLESDTEAFF.